This T cell receptor beta chain was recovered during a study of T cells after yellow fever vaccination. For the study at large: The SMART-Seq v4 Ultra Low Input method served to prepare the low-cell-number fractions.

CDR3 size: 13 residues. Germline V gives CDR1 DFQATT, CDR2 SNEGSKA (reference sequence). V lost 6 bases to trimming and J lost 2 bases, with 13 bases between them. The study made its TCR cDNA through 5'RACE template switching. That step introduced a universal primer site along with UMIs. TCRdb called the 5' RACE reads again in MiXCR, with one record for every CDR3 protein. Of 600,000 to 750,000 distinct CDR3 sequences in the sample, about 12% were seen once. This clonotype came up a few times. Its antigen is not known. Regarding the study as a whole: The secondary response showed a weaker magnitude and a faster peak, day 5 versus 15. Just a small share of clonotypes turned up in the CD4 compartment as well as the CD8 compartment.

The clonotype comes from a man between 25 and 39 years old who received the YFV17D yellow fever vaccine. The gene calls are TRBV20-1 and TRBJ2-5; D unclear. Sample: PBMCs, taken on the day of the yellow fever booster vaccination. The CDR3 spells CSAFDTLQETQYF. The CDR3 coding sequence is TGCAGTGCGTTCGACACTCTACAAGAGACCCAGTACTTC.